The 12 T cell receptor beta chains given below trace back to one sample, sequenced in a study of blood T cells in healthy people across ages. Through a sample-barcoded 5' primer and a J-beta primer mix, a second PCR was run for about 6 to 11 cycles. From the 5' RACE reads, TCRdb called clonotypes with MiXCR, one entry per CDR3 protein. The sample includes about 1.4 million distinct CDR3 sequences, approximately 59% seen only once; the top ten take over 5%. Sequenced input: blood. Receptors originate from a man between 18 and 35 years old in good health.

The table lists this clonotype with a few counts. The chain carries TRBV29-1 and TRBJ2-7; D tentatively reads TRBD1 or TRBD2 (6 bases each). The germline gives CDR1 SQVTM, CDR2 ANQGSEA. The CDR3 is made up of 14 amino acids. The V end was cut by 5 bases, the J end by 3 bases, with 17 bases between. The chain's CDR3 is CSVHLGGTNYEQYF. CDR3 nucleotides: TGCAGCGTTCACCTAGGGGGGACAAACTACGAGCAGTACTTC.

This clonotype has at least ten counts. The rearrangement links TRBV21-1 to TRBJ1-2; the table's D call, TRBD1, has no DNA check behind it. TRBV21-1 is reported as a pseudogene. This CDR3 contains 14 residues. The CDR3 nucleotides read TGTGCCAGCTTAGGTGGACAGGGGGACTATGGCTACACCTTC. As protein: CASLGGQGDYGYTF.

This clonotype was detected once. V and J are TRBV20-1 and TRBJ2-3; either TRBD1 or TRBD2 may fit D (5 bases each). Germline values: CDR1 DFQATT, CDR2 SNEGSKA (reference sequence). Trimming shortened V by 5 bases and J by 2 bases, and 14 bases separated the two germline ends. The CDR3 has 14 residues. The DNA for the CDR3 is TGCAGTGCTTCCGGGACGTCAATCACAGATACGCAGTATTTT. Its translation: CSASGTSITDTQYF.

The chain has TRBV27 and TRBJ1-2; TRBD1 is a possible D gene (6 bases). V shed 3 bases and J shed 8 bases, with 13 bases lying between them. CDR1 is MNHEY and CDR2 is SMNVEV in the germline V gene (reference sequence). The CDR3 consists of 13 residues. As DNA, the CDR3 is TGTGCCAGCAGTTTTTTACAGGGAGGGGGCTACACCTTC. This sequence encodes CASSFLQGGGYTF.

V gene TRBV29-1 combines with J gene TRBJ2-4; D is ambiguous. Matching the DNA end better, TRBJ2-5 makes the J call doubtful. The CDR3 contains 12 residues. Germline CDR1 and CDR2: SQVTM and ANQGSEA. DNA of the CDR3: TGCAGCGTTGAGGGAATTGGGAAGACCCAGTACTTC. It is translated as CSVEGIGKTQYF.

The CDR3: CASSLVFDPRTDTQYF. CDR3 bases: TGTGCCAGCAGCTTAGTATTTGATCCCCGGACAGATACGCAGTATTTT. This sequence joins TRBV7-2 and TRBJ2-3, with D hard to call. CDR1 and CDR2 (germline): SGHTA, FQGNSA. Deletions cut 1 base from V and 3 bases from J, with 14 bases between. The CDR3 contains 16 residues.

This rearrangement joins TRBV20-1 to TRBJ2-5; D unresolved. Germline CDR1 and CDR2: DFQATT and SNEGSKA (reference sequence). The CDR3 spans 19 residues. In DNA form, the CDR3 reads TGCTGTCAAGTCCAGTTCTACGGGCTCTCGGAGAATGACGAGTGGACCCAGTACTTC. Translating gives CCQVQFYGLSENDEWTQYF.

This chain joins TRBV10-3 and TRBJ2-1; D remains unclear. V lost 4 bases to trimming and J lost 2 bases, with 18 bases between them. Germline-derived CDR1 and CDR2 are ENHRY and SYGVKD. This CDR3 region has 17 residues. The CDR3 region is CAISGGRFDVTYNEQFF. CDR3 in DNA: TGTGCCATCAGTGGAGGTAGATTCGATGTCACCTACAATGAGCAGTTCTTC.

DNA of the CDR3: TGTGCCAGCAGCCTTGTAGCGGGAGGGGCCAATGAGCAGTTCTTC. Protein product: CASSLVAGGANEQFF. The rearrangement uses TRBV13 and TRBJ2-1; 11 bases map to TRBD2. Germline values: CDR1 PRHDT, CDR2 FYEKMQ (reference sequence). V dropped 5 bases and J dropped 6; count of bases not matched to a gene: 6. There are 15 residues in the CDR3.

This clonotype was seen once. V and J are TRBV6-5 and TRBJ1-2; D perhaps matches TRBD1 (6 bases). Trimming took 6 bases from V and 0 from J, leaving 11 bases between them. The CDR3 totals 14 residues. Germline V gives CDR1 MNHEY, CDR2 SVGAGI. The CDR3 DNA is TGTGCCAGCAGCCGGGACAAGTCTAACTATGGCTACACCTTC. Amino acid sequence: CASSRDKSNYGYTF.

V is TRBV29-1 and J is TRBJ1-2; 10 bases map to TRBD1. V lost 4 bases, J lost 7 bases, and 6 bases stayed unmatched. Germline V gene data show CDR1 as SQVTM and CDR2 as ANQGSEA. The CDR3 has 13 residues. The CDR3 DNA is TGCAGCGTTGTGGAGACAGGGGGCAGTGGCTACACCTTC. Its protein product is CSVVETGGSGYTF.

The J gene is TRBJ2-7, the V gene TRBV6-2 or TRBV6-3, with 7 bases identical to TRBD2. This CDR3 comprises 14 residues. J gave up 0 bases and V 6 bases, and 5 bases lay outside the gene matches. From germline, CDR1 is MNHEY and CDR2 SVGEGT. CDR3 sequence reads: CASRGLRDSYEQYF. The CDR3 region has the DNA TGTGCCAGCAGGGGACTACGGGACTCCTACGAGCAGTACTTC.